Shown below are 10 T cell receptor beta chains from a single sample sequenced in a study of blood T cell repertoires in COVID-19. Profiling relied on immunoSEQ multiplex PCR, and the TCRdb table lists in-frame clones only, not all of them. The table lists 150,000 to 200,000 clones, about nine tenths of them singletons. The sequencing sample was made of peripheral blood. These receptors came from a man aged 25-45 years with COVID-19, enrolled during active disease.

The chain uses TRBV13 and TRBJ2-2, with TRBD2 matching 8 bases. J gave up 0 bases and V 3 bases, and 0 bases lay outside the gene matches. Per germline, CDR1 PRHDT and CDR2 FYEKMQ (reference sequence). This CDR3 is built from 15 residues. The CDR3 here is CASSLGLANTGELFF. In DNA, the CDR3 is TGTGCCAGCAGCTTGGGACTAGCGAACACCGGGGAGCTGTTTTTT.

The count of this clone is one. The rearrangement uses TRBV29-1 and TRBJ1-4, with a tentative D call TRBD1 (5 bases). Trimming removed 7 bases from V and 6 bases from J, with 15 bases in between. The V gene's germline CDR1 is SQVTM and CDR2 ANQGSEA. The CDR3 totals 13 residues. CDR3 residues: CSGSMDTYEKLFF. DNA for the CDR3: TGCAGCGGTTCAATGGACACCTATGAAAAACTGTTTTTT.

The J gene is TRBJ2-5, the V gene TRBV5-1; 7 nucleotides align to TRBD1. The CDR3 is 15 amino acids. Germline-derived CDR1 and CDR2 are SGHRS and YFSETQ. The J segment lost 2 bases and the V segment lost 0 bases, leaving 4 bases of the junction unmatched. The CDR3: CASSLGQGWQETQYF. The DNA of the CDR3 is TGCGCCAGCAGCTTGGGACAGGGATGGCAAGAGACCCAGTACTTC.

The V call is TRBV4-3, the J call TRBJ1-1; tentative D call: TRBD1 (5 bases). The V end was cut by 0 bases, the J end by 1 base, with 9 bases between. This CDR3 comprises 15 residues. Germline CDR1 is LGHNA and CDR2 is YSLEER. CDR3 nucleotides: TGCGCCAGCAGCCAAGACTATGGGGCGAACACTGAAGCTTTCTTT. As protein: CASSQDYGANTEAFF.

The chain uses TRBV14 and TRBJ1-6; no firm D call. Germline V gene sequence: CDR1 SGHDN, CDR2 FVKESK. The CDR3 is 15 amino acids. The V gene lost 1 base and the J gene lost 1 base, with 5 bases spanning the gap. The CDR3 loop is CASSQAQSYNSPLHF. The CDR3 nucleotides read TGTGCCAGCAGCCAAGCCCAGTCCTATAATTCACCCCTCCACTTT.

This clone was seen a handful of times. The V gene is TRBV6-2 or TRBV6-3, the J gene TRBJ1-2, with D uncertain. Trimming shortened V by 5 bases and J by 4 bases, and 11 bases separated the two germline ends. From germline, CDR1 is MNHEY and CDR2 SVGEGT. The CDR3 has 13 residues. The CDR3 loop is CASSPSTSYGYTF. In nucleotides, the CDR3 is TGTGCCAGCAGTCCCTCTACTTCCTATGGCTACACCTTC.

The gene calls are TRBV3-1 (or the pseudogene TRBV3-2) and TRBJ2-7; 9 nucleotides line up with TRBD1. The germline gives CDR1 LGHDT, CDR2 YNNKEL (reference sequence). J lost 4 bases, V lost 4 bases, and 8 bases had no gene match. The CDR3 runs to 15 residues. The CDR3 loop is CASSLQGAPWYEQYF. CDR3 nucleotide sequence: TGTGCCAGCAGCCTACAGGGGGCCCCTTGGTACGAGCAGTACTTC.

In this sample, this clone turned up a few times. The CDR3 is CAWRGPNSNQPQHF. CDR3 nucleotides: TGTGCCTGGAGGGGGCCTAATAGCAATCAGCCCCAGCATTTT. The rearrangement uses TRBV30 and TRBJ1-5; a weak D match, TRBD1 (5 bases). V shed 3 bases and J shed 0 bases, with 9 bases lying between them. Germline assignment: CDR1 GTSNPN and CDR2 SVGIG (reference sequence). The CDR3 loop spans 14 amino acids.

CDR3 sequence: CASSYTRGAANYGYTF. As DNA, the CDR3 is TGTGCCAGCAGTTATACGCGGGGAGCAGCTAACTATGGCTACACCTTC. This chain joins TRBV6-2 or TRBV6-3 and TRBJ1-2; the D is unclear. CDR1 and CDR2 (germline): MNHEY, SVGEGT. V was cut by 3 bases and J by 0 bases, with 14 bases left in between. The CDR3 covers 16 residues.

The chain links TRBV4-1 to TRBJ1-6; the match to TRBD1 covers 12 bases. This CDR3 has 18 residues. Germline-derived CDR1 and CDR2 are MGHRA and YSYEKL. Trimming cost V 1 base and J 7 bases; bases outside gene matches: 8. The chain's CDR3 is CASSQGPGQGAPNSPLHF. The CDR3 DNA reads as TGCGCCAGCAGCCAAGGTCCGGGACAGGGGGCGCCCAATTCACCCCTCCACTTT.